This TCR beta chain was identified in a study of blood T cell repertoires in COVID-19. Turning to the study itself: The United States, Italy and Spain were the sources of the acute and convalescent COVID-19 samples. T cells, B-cell-depleted T cells, or PBMCs supplied cDNA or gDNA.

Authors' processing steps: Counts of nucleated cells, estimated from reference gene primer amplification, were obtained. Produced via immunoSEQ multiplex PCR; TCRdb's table is partial and in-frame only. That table is the source of V, J and clone size, and D and trimming were worked out from the DNA. The table has about 160,000 clones, roughly 82% seen once; the top ten hold 2.2%. Germline V gives CDR1 LGHNA, CDR2 YNFKEQ. Trimming cost V 0 bases and J 7 bases, with 12 bases left between them. The CDR3 consists of 14 residues. The sequenced sample was peripheral blood. The chain employs TRBV4-2 and TRBJ2-5, with unresolved D. This TCR derives from a man between 65 and 79 years old with acute or convalescent COVID-19. In DNA, the CDR3 is TGTGCCAGCAGCCAAGAGTCCGCCCAGCGGACCCAGTACTTC. It is translated as CASSQESAQRTQYF.